This T cell receptor (beta chain) derives from a study of blood T cell repertoires in COVID-19. Turning to the study itself: COVID-19 samples from acute and convalescent phases originated in the United States, Italy and Spain. Nucleic acid was either cDNA or gDNA, and it came from T cells, B-cell-depleted T cells, or PBMCs.

The study assigned cohorts using participant-reported clinical history. Exposed participants encountered a COVID-19 case during the 2 weeks preceding study entry. Repertoires were generated with immunoSEQ multiplex PCR, while TCRdb's copy carries only in-frame clones and drops some. The table lists more than 300,000 clones, more than 85% of them singletons. The CDR3 length is 15 residues. In germline, CDR1 is SGHVS, CDR2 FNYEAQ. After removal of 4 bases from V and 2 bases from J, the junction contained 5 bases not matched to a gene. Sequences were obtained from PBMCs or T cells enriched from blood (not recorded which). The receptor comes from a young woman who had been exposed to COVID-19. J is TRBJ2-7 and V is TRBV7-6; the match to TRBD1 covers 10 bases. The CDR3 protein is CASSSGTGVTYEQYF. The CDR3 DNA follows: TGTGCCAGCAGCTCCGGGACAGGGGTGACCTACGAGCAGTACTTC.